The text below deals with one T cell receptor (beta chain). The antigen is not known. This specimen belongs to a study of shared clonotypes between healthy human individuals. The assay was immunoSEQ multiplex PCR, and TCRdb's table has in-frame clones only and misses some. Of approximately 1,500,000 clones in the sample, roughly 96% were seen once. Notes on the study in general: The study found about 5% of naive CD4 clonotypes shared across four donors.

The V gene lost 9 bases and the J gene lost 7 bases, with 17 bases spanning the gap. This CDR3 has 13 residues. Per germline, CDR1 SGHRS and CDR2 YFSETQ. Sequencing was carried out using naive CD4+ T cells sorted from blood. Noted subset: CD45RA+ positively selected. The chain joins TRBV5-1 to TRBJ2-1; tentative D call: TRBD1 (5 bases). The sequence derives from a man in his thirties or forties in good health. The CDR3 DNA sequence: TGCGCCACCCAGGGCCTGGCTGGGAATGAGCAGTTCTTC. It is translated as CATQGLAGNEQFF.